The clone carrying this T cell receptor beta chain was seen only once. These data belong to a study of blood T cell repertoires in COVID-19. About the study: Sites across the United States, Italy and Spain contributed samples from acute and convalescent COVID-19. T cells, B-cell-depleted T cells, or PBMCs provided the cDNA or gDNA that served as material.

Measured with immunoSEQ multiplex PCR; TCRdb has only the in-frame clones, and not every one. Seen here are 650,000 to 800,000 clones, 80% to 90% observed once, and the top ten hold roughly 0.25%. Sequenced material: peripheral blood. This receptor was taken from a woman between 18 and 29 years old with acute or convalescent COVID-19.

CDR3 sequence (DNA): TGTGCCAGCAGCGCCAGGGACTATGGCTACACCTTC. Translation gives CASSARDYGYTF. The chain carries TRBV27 and TRBJ1-2, with D perhaps matching TRBD1 (5 bases). CDR1 and CDR2 (germline): MNHEY, SMNVEV (reference sequence). The V gene lost 6 bases and the J gene lost 3 bases, with 8 bases spanning the gap. This CDR3 has 12 residues.